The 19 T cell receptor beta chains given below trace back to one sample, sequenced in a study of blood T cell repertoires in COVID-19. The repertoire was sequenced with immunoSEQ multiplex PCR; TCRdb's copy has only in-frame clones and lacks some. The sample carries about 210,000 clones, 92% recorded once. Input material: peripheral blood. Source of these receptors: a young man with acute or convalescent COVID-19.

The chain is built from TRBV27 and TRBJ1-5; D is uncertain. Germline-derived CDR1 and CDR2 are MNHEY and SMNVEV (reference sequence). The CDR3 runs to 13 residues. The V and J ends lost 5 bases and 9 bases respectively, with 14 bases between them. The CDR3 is CASSRTHLLPQHF. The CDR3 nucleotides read TGTGCCAGCAGTCGAACTCACTTATTGCCCCAGCATTTT.

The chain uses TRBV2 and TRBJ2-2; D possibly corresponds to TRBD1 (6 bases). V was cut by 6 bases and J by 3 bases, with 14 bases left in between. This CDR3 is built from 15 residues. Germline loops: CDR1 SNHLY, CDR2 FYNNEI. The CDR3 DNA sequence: TGTGCCAGCAGAGCGACAGGACATTACACCGGGGAGCTGTTTTTT. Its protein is CASRATGHYTGELFF.

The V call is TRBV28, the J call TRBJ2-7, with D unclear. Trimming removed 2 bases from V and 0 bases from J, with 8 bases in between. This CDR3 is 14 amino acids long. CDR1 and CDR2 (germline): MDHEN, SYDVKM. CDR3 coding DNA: TGTGCCAGCAGTTTAAGACGGAGCTCCTACGAGCAGTACTTC. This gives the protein CASSLRRSSYEQYF. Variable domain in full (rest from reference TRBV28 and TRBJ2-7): DVKVTQSSRYLVKRTGEKVFLECVQDMDHENMFWYRQDPGLGLRLIYFSYDVKMKEKGDIPEGYSVSREKKERFSLILESASTNQTSMYLCASSLRRSSYEQYFGPGTRLTVT.

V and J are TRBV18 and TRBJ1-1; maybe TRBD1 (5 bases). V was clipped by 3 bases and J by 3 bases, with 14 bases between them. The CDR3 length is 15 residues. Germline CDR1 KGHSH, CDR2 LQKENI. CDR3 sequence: CASSPFKGLHTEAFF. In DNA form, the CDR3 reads TGTGCCAGCTCACCCTTTAAGGGGCTGCACACTGAAGCTTTCTTT.

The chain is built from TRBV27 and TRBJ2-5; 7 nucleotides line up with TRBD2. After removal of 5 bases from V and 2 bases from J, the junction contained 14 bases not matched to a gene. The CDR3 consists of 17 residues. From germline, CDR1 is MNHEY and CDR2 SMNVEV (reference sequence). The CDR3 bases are TGTGCCAGCAGTCCCTCCGCCCGCGAGGGAGGGCAAGAGACCCAGTACTTC. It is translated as CASSPSAREGGQETQYF.

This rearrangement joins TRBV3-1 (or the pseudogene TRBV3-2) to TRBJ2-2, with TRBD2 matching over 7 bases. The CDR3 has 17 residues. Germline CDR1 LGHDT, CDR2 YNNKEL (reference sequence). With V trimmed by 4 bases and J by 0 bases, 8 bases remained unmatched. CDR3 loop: CASSRTRGPANTGELFF. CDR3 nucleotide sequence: TGTGCCAGCAGCCGGACTAGGGGCCCAGCGAACACCGGGGAGCTGTTTTTT.

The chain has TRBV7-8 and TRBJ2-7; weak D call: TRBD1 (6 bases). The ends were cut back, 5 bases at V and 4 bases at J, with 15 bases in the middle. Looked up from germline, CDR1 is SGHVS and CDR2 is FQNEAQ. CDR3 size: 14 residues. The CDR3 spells CASSPTGLGYEQYF. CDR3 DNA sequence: TGTGCCAGCAGCCCGACAGGCCTAGGATACGAGCAGTACTTC. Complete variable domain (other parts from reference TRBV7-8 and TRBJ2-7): GAGVSQSPRYKVAKRGQDVALRCDPISGHVSLFWYQQALGQGPEFLTYFQNEAQLDKSGLPSDRFFAERPEGSVSTLKIQRTQQEDSAVYLCASSPTGLGYEQYFGPGTRLTVT.

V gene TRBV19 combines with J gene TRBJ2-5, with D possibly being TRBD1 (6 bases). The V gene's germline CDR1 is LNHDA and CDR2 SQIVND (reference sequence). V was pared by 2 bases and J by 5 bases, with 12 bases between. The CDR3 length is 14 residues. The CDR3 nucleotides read TGTGCCAGTAGTATATCCAGGGGTAGGGAGACCCAGTACTTC. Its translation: CASSISRGRETQYF.

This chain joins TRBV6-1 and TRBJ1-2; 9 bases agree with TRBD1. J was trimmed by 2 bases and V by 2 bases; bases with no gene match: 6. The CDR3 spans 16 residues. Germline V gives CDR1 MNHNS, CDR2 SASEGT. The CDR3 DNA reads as TGTGCCAGCAGTGAAACAGGGACAGGGAGCAACTATGGCTACACCTTC. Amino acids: CASSETGTGSNYGYTF.

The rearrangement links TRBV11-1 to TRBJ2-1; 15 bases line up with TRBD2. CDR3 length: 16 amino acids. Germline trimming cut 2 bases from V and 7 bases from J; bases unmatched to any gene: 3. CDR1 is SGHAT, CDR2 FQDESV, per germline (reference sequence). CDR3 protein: CASSLLGLAGGNEQFF. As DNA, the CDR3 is TGTGCCAGCAGCTTATTGGGACTAGCGGGAGGAAATGAGCAGTTCTTC.

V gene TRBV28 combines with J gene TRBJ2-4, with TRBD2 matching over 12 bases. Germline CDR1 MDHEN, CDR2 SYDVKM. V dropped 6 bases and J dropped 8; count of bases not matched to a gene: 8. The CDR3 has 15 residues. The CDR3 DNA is TGTGCCAGCAGCCCGGGACTAGCGGGTTTGGACATTCAGTACTTC. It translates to CASSPGLAGLDIQYF.

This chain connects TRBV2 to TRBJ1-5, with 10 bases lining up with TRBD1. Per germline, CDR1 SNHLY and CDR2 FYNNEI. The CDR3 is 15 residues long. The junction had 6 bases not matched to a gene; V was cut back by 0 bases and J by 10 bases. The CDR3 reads CASSEARGQGFPQHF. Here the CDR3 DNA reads TGTGCCAGCAGTGAAGCGCGGGGACAGGGGTTCCCCCAGCATTTT. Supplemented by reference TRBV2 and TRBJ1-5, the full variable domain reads EPEVTQTPSHQVTQMGQEVILRCVPISNHLYFYWYRQILGQKVEFLVSFYNNEISEKSEIFDDQFSVERPDGSNFTLKIRSTKLEDSAMYFCASSEARGQGFPQHFGDGTRLSIL.

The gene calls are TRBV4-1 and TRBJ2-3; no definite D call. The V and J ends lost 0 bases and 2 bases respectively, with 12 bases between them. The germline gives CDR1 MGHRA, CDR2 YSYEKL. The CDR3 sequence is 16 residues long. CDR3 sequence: CASSQDLVTVTDTQYF. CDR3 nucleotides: TGCGCCAGCAGCCAAGATTTGGTTACAGTCACAGATACGCAGTATTTT.

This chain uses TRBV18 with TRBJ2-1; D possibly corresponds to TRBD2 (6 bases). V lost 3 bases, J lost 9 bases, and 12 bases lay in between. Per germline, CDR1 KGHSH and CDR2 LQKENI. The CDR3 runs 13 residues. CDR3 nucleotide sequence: TGTGCCAGCTCACCTAGCGGTACGAGTGAGCAGTTCTTC. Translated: CASSPSGTSEQFF.

The CDR3 DNA reads TGTGCCAGCAGCTTAGACGCGGGAGTGGCCTACGAGCAGTACTTC. Protein: CASSLDAGVAYEQYF. V is TRBV7-8 and J is TRBJ2-7; 7 bases match TRBD2. Unmatched junction bases numbered 5, after V lost 1 base and J lost 2 bases. The germline V gene has CDR1 SGHVS and CDR2 FQNEAQ. The CDR3 totals 15 residues.

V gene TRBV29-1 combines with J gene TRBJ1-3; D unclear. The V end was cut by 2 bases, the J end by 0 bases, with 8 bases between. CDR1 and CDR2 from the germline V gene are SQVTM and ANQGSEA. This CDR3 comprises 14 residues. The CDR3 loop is CSVEKGSSGNTIYF. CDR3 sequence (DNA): TGCAGCGTTGAAAAAGGGAGCTCTGGAAACACCATATATTTT.

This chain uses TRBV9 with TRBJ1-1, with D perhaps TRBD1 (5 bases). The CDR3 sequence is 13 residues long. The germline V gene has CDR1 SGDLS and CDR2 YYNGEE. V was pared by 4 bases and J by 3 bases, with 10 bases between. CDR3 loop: CASSSGGDTEAFF. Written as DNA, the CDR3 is TGTGCCAGCAGCTCCGGGGGGGACACTGAAGCTTTCTTT.

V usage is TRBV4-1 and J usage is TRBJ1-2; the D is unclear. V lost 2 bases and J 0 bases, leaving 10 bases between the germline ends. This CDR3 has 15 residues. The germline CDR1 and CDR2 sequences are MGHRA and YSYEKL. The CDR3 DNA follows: TGCGCCAGCAGCCAATTGGCAGTTACTAACTATGGCTACACCTTC. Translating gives CASSQLAVTNYGYTF.

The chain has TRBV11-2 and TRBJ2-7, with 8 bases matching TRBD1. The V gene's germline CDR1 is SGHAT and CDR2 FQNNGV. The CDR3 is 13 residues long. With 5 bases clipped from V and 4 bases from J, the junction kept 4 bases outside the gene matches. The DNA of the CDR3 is TGTGCCAGCAGCCAAAACAGGGGGTACGAGCAGTACTTC. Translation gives CASSQNRGYEQYF.